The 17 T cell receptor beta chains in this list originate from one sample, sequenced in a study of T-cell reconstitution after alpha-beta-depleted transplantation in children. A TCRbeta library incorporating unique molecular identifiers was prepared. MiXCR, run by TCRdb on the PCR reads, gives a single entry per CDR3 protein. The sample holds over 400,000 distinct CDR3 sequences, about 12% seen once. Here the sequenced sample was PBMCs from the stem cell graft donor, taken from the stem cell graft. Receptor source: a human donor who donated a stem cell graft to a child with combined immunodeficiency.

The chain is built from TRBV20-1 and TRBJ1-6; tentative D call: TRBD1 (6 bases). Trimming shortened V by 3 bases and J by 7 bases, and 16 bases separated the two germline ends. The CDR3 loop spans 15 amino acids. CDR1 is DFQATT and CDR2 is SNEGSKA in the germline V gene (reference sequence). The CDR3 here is CSASLPGAMNSPLHF. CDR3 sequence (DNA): TGCAGTGCTAGTTTGCCGGGGGCAATGAATTCACCCCTCCACTTT.

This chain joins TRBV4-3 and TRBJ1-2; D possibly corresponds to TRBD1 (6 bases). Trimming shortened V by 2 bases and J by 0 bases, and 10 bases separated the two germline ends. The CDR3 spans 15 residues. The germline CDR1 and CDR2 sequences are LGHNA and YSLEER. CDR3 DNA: TGCGCCAGCAGCCAAAGGGGGACTCCTAACTATGGCTACACCTTC. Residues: CASSQRGTPNYGYTF.

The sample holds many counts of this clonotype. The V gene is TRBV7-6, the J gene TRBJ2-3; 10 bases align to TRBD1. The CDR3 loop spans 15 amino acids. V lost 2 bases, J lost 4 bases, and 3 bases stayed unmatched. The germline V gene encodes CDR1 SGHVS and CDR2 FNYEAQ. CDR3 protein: CASSLRTGGPDTQYF. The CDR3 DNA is TGTGCCAGCAGCTTACGGACAGGGGGTCCAGATACGCAGTATTTT.

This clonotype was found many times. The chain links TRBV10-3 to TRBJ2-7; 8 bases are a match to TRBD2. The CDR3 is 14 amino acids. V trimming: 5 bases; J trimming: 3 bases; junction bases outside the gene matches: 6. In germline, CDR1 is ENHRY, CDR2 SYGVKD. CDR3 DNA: TGTGCCATCAGTAACGAGCGGGAGTACTACGAGCAGTACTTC. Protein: CAISNEREYYEQYF.

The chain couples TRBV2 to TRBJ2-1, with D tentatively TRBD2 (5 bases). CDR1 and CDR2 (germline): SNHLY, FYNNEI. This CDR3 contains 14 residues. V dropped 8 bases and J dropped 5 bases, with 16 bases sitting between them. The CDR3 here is CASLGPDYDNEQFF. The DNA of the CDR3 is TGTGCCAGCCTCGGGCCCGACTATGACAATGAGCAGTTCTTC.

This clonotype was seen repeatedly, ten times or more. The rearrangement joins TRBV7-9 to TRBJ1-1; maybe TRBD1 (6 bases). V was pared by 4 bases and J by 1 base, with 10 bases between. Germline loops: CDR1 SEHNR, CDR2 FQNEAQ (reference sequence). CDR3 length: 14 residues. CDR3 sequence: CASSWGGQNTEAFF. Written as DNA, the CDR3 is TGTGCCAGCAGCTGGGGGGGACAGAACACTGAAGCTTTCTTT.

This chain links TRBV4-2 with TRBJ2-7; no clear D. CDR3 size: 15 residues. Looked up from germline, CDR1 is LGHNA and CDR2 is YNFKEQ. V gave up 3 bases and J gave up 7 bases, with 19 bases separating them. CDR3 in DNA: TGTGCCAGCAGCCACCCCGAACCTCTCCTTGGGGAGCAGTACTTC. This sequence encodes CASSHPEPLLGEQYF.

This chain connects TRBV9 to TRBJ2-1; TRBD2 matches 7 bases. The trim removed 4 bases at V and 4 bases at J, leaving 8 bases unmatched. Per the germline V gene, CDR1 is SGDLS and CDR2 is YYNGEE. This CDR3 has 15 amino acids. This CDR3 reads CASSPRSGAYNEQFF. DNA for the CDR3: TGTGCCAGCAGCCCTCGGAGCGGGGCTTACAATGAGCAGTTCTTC.

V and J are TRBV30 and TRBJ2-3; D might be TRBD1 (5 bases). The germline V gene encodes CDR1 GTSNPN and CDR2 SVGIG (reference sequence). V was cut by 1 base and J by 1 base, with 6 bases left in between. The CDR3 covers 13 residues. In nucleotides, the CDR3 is TGTGCCTGGAGTGAGGGGCGCACAGATACGCAGTATTTT. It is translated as CAWSEGRTDTQYF.

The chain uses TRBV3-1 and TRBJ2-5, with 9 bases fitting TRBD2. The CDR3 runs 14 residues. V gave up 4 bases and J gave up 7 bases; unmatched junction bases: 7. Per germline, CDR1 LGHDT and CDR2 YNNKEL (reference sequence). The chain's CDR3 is CASSLRLAARTQYF. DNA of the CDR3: TGTGCCAGCAGCCTTCGACTAGCGGCAAGGACCCAGTACTTC.

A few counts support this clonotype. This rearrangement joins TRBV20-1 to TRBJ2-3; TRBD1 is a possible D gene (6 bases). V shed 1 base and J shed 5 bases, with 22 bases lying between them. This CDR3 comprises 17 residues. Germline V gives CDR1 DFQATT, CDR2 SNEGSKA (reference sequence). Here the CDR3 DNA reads TGCAGTGCTAGAGTAGACGGGACAAGGGGATCGGGAGATACGCAGTATTTT. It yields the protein CSARVDGTRGSGDTQYF.

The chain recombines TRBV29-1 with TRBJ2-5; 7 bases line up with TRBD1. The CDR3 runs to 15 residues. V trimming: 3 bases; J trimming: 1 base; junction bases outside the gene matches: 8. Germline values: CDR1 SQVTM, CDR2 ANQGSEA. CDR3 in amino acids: CSVDLGTVFQETQYF. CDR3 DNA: TGCAGCGTTGATTTGGGGACAGTCTTCCAAGAGACCCAGTACTTC.

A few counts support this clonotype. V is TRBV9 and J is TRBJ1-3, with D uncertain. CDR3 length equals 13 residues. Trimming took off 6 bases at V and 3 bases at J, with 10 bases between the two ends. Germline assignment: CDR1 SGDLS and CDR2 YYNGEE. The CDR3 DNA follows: TGTGCCAGCAACCCCGGGTATGGAAACACCATATATTTT. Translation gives CASNPGYGNTIYF. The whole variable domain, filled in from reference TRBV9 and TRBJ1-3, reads DSGVTQTPKHLITATGQRVTLRCSPRSGDLSVYWYQQSLDQGLQFLIQYYNGEERAKGNILERFSAQQFPDLHSELNLSSLELGDSALYFCASNPGYGNTIYFGEGSWLTVV.

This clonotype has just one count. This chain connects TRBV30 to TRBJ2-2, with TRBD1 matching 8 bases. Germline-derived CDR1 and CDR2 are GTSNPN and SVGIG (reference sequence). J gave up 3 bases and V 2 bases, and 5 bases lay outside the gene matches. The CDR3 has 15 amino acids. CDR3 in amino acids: CAWSQPDRDTGELFF. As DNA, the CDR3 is TGTGCCTGGAGTCAACCGGACAGGGACACCGGGGAGCTGTTTTTT.

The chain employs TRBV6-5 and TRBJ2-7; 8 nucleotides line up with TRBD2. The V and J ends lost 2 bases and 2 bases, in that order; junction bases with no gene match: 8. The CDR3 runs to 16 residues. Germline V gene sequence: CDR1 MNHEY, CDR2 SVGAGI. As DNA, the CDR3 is TGTGCCAGCAGTTACCTCGGACTAGCCGGGCCCTACGAGCAGTACTTC. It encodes CASSYLGLAGPYEQYF.

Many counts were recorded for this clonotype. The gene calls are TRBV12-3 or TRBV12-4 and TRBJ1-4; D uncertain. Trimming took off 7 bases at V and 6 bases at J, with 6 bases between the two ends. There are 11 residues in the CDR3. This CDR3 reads CASTSYEKLFF. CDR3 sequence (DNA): TGTGCCAGCACCTCTTATGAAAAACTGTTTTTT.

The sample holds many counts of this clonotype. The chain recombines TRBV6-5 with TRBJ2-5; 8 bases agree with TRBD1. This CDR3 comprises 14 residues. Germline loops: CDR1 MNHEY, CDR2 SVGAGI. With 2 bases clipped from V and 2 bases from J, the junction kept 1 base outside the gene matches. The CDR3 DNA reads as TGTGCCAGCAGTTACGACAGGGGACAAGAGACCCAGTACTTC. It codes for CASSYDRGQETQYF.